This T cell receptor beta chain is drawn from a study of CD8+ T cells in alopecia areata. Points from the study as a whole: Higher clonality was seen in lesional scalp than in normal scalp, especially in alopecia totalis/universalis.

As part of sample collection, lesional scalp punch biopsies and peripheral blood were taken from alopecia areata patients. Isolation of CD4+ and CD8+ T cells from PBMCs was achieved by sorting. V was clipped by 5 bases and J by 3 bases; unmatched bases: 9. This CDR3 has 14 amino acids. Germline V gene data show CDR1 as SQVTM and CDR2 as ANQGSEA. As concerns this clone: Its cognate antigen is unknown.

Sequencing templates came from extracted RNA that was reverse transcribed into cDNA. Assay used: immunoSEQ multiplex PCR; TCRdb lists only in-frame clones, some missing. This sample has 90,000 to 100,000 clones, with under 45% found just once. The chain employs TRBV29-1 and TRBJ2-7; 8 nucleotides match TRBD1. Specimen: CD4+ T cells sorted from blood. The origin of this receptor is a human donor with alopecia areata. CDR3 coding DNA: TGCAGCGTTTCGCCTACAGGGACAGGCTACGAGCAGTACTTC. Translating gives CSVSPTGTGYEQYF.